This passage covers 7 T cell receptor beta chains from one sample sequenced in a study of T cell changes during pregnancy in multiple sclerosis. Libraries were prepared by immunoSEQ multiplex PCR; TCRdb keeps only in-frame clonotypes and omits some of them. Among about 76,000 clones listed, roughly 92% were seen once. The sample consisted of peripheral blood, taken in the first trimester of pregnancy. The receptor source for this set is a female donor in good health, enrolled as a control in a pregnancy study.

V usage is TRBV19 and J usage is TRBJ1-1; D is unresolved. Germline V CDR1 and CDR2: LNHDA, SQIVND (reference sequence). The V end lost 3 bases, the J end lost 6 bases, and 5 bases lay between the germline ends. CDR3 size: 11 residues. Here the CDR3 reads CASSIGPEAFF. CDR3 DNA: TGTGCCAGTAGTATTGGGCCTGAAGCTTTCTTT.

The chain links TRBV6-1 to TRBJ2-1, with D perhaps matching TRBD1 (7 bases). Trimming removed 7 bases at V and 3 bases at J, with 16 bases between. The germline gives CDR1 MNHNS, CDR2 SASEGT. The CDR3 totals 15 residues. CDR3 coding DNA: TGTGCCAGCACCAACGGGGGACAGAGCTACAATGAGCAGTTCTTC. This codes for CASTNGGQSYNEQFF.

The chain has TRBV6-4 and TRBJ2-3, with TRBD1 matching 12 bases. The CDR3 runs 14 residues. Germline V gives CDR1 MRHNA, CDR2 SNTAGT. V lost 5 bases to trimming and J lost 6 bases; unmatched junction nucleotides: 3. CDR3 sequence (DNA): TGTGCCAGCAGTCCCGGGACAGGGGGCGATACGCAGTATTTT. Its translation is CASSPGTGGDTQYF.

The V gene is TRBV7-9, the J gene TRBJ2-2; D not certain. The CDR3 is made up of 16 amino acids. CDR1 SEHNR and CDR2 FQNEAQ come from the germline V gene (reference sequence). V was cut by 4 bases and J by 1 base, with 13 bases left in between. The CDR3 region has the DNA TGTGCCAGCAGCTCCCAGAACCAGGAGAACACCGGGGAGCTGTTTTTT. It encodes CASSSQNQENTGELFF.

The chain combines TRBV25-1 with TRBJ2-5; 7 positions agree with TRBD2. The V segment lost 1 base and the J segment 5 bases; nucleotides outside the gene matches: 7. Germline values: CDR1 MGHDK, CDR2 SYGVNS. The CDR3 has 15 residues. CDR3: CASSELGGKGETQYF. The CDR3 DNA sequence: TGTGCCAGCAGTGAATTGGGGGGGAAAGGGGAGACCCAGTACTTC. The variable domain in full, with the rest retrieved from reference TRBV25-1 and TRBJ2-5, is EADIYQTPRYLVIGTGKKITLECSQTMGHDKMYWYQQDPGMELHLIHYSYGVNSTEKGDLSSESTVSRIRTEHFPLTLESARPSHTSQYLCASSELGGKGETQYFGPGTRLLVL.

The chain is built from TRBV5-1 and TRBJ2-2, with TRBD1 matching over 7 bases. This CDR3 region has 15 residues. V trimming: 4 bases; J trimming: 6 bases; junction bases outside the gene matches: 9. From germline, CDR1 is SGHRS and CDR2 YFSETQ. The CDR3 DNA follows: TGCGCCAGCAGCCCGGAACAGGGGCCCCCCGGGGAGCTGTTTTTT. Translated, it gives CASSPEQGPPGELFF.

The V call is TRBV28, the J call TRBJ1-4; TRBD1 matches at 10 bases. Germline V lookup: CDR1 MDHEN, CDR2 SYDVKM. The trim removed 4 bases at V and 8 bases at J, leaving 7 bases unmatched. This CDR3 region has 15 residues. As DNA, the CDR3 is TGTGCCAGCAGTTCTCCGGGACAGGGGTTGGAAAAACTGTTTTTT. Translating gives CASSSPGQGLEKLFF.